A single sample gave rise to the 3 T cell receptor beta chains below, sequenced in a study of blood T cell repertoires in COVID-19. Produced via immunoSEQ multiplex PCR; TCRdb's table is partial and in-frame only. The sample has roughly 310,000 clones, under 95% seen once. Sequencing used PBMCs or T cells enriched from blood (not recorded which). These receptors were collected from a man aged 60-69 years who had recovered from COVID-19.

The J gene is TRBJ1-4, the V gene TRBV25-1; possible D gene TRBD1, 6 bases. This CDR3 has 13 residues. V was trimmed by 10 bases and J by 5 bases, leaving 14 bases between them. Germline CDR1 is MGHDK and CDR2 is SYGVNS. The CDR3 here is CATIGQNNEKLFF. DNA for the CDR3: TGTGCCACCATTGGACAGAACAATGAAAAACTGTTTTTT.

The rearrangement links TRBV5-1 to TRBJ2-1; 7 nucleotides align to TRBD2. V lost 4 bases, J lost 7 bases, and 8 bases stayed unmatched. The CDR3 is 14 residues long. Per the germline V gene, CDR1 is SGHRS and CDR2 is YFSETQ. The DNA for the CDR3 is TGCGCCAGCAGCGAGGGACTACCAACAAATGAGCAGTTCTTC. Protein product: CASSEGLPTNEQFF. The whole variable domain, filled in from reference TRBV5-1 and TRBJ2-1, reads KAGVTQTPRYLIKTRGQQVTLSCSPISGHRSVSWYQQTPGQGLQFLFEYFSETQRNKGNFPGRFSGRQFSNSRSEMNVSTLELGDSALYLCASSEGLPTNEQFFGPGTRLTVL.

The rearrangement joins TRBV4-1 to TRBJ1-1; a weak D match, TRBD1 (6 bases). CDR3 length: 15 amino acids. Per germline, CDR1 MGHRA and CDR2 YSYEKL. Trimming removed 1 base from V and 0 bases from J, with 9 bases in between. The DNA of the CDR3 is TGCGCCAGCAGCCAAGTGGGGACACTGAACACTGAAGCTTTCTTT. Translating gives CASSQVGTLNTEAFF.